This T cell receptor (beta chain) was obtained from a study of molecular identifiers for immune sequencing clone quantification. Naive CD8 T cells were picked out by sorting for CD8+CD4-CCR7+CD45RA+. This clonotype occurred a few times. As yet, its antigen is unknown. Broader study findings: Highly expanded clone sizes could be underestimated by identical TCR molecules that share a barcode.

The V gene's germline CDR1 is SGDLS and CDR2 YYNGEE. V lost 3 bases, J lost 5 bases, and 18 bases lay in between. The CDR3 totals 15 residues. MiXCR, run by TCRdb on the PCR reads, gives a single entry per CDR3 protein. This table holds hundreds of thousands of distinct CDR3 sequences, just under 20% found once. The receptor was isolated from a human donor in good health. Some libraries in this study had Jurkat cell RNA spiked in. Specimen: naive CD8+ T cells from blood, with Jurkat cell RNA spiked in. As to subset: FACS-sorted CD8+CD4-CCR7+CD45RA+ naive T cells. The chain recombines TRBV9 with TRBJ2-7, with no clear D. The CDR3 sequence is CASSEFGRAGDEQYF. CDR3 coding DNA: TGTGCCAGCAGCGAATTTGGACGTGCCGGCGACGAGCAGTACTTC. Full variable domain (missing parts from reference TRBV9 and TRBJ2-7): DSGVTQTPKHLITATGQRVTLRCSPRSGDLSVYWYQQSLDQGLQFLIQYYNGEERAKGNILERFSAQQFPDLHSELNLSSLELGDSALYFCASSEFGRAGDEQYFGPGTRLTVT.